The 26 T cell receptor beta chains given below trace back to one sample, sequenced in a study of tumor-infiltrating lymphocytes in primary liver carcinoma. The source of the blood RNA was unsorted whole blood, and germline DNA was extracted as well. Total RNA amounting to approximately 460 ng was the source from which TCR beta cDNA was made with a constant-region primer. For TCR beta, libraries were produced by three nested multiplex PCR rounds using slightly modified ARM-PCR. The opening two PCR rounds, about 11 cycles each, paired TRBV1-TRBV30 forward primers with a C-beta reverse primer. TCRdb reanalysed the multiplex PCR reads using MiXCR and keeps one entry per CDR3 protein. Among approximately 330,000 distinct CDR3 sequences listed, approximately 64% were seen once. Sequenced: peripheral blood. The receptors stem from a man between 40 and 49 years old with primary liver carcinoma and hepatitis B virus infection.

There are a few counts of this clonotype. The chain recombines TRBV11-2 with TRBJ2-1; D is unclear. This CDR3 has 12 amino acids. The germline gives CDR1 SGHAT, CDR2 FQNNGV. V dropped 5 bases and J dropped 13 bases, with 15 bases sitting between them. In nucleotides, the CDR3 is TGTGCCAGCAGCCTTATGAAAGGTGAACAGTTCTTC. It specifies CASSLMKGEQFF.

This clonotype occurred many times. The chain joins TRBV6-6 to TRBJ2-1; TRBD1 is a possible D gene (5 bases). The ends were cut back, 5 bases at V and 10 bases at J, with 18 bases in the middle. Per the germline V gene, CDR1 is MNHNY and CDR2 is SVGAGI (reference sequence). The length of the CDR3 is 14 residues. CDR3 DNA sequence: TGTGCCAGCAGTCTGGGTAATGGGGCGAGGGAGCAGTTCTTC. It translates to CASSLGNGAREQFF.

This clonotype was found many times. CDR3 in amino acids: CASRRGGTGQGHDGYTF. Written as DNA, the CDR3 is TGTGCCAGTCGACGGGGGGGCACGGGACAGGGGCATGATGGCTACACCTTC. The J gene is TRBJ1-2, the V gene TRBV6-5; 10 bases match TRBD1. CDR1 and CDR2 (germline): MNHEY, SVGAGI. The CDR3 has 17 amino acids. Unmatched junction bases numbered 19, after V lost 9 bases and J lost 6 bases.

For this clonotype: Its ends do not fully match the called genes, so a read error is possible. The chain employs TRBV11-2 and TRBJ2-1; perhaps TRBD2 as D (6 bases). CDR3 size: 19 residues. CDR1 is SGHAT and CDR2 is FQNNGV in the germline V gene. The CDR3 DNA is TGTGCCAACAGTAACCATCCCGTAGTCCGGGACTCGAGATACAAAGAGCAGTTCTTC. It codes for CANSNHPVVRDSRYKEQFF.

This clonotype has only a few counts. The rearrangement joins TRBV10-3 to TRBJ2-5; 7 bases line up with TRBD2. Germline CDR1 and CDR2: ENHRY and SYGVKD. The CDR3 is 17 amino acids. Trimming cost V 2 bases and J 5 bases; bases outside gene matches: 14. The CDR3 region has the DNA TGTGCCATCAGTGAGCCGAAGGGACTGGGGGGGACGGAGACCCAGTACTTC. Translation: CAISEPKGLGGTETQYF.

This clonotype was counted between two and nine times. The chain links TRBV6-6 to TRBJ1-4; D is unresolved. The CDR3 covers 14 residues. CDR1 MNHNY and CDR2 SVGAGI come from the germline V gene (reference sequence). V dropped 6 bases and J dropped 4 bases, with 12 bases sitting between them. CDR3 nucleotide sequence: TGTGCCAGCAGCCGGGAACGCGGTAATGAAAAACTGTTTTTT. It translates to CASSRERGNEKLFF.

The CDR3 spells CASRPGVGCGSTDTQYF. The CDR3 nucleotides read TGTGCCAGCAGACCAGGTGTGGGTTGCGGAAGCACAGATACGCAGTATTTT. The chain joins TRBV11-2 to TRBJ2-3; no firm D call. From germline, CDR1 is SGHAT and CDR2 FQNNGV. This CDR3 comprises 17 residues. The ends were cut back, 6 bases at V and 0 bases at J, with 19 bases in the middle.

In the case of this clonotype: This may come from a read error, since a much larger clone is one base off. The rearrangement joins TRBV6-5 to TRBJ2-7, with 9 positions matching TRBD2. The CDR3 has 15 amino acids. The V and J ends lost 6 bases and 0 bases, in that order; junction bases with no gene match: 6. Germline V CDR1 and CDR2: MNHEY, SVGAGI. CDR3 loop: CASRSGRYPSYEQYF. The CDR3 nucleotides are TGTGCCAGCAGAAGCGGGAGGTATCCCTCCTACGAGCAGTACTTC.

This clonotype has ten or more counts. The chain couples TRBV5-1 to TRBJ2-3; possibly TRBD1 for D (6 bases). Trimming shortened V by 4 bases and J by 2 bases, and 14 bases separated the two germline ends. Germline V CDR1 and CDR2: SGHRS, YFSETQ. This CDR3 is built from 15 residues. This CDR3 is CASSMGHSFTDTQYF. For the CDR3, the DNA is TGCGCCAGCAGCATGGGACATTCGTTCACAGATACGCAGTATTTT. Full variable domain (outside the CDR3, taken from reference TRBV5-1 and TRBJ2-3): KAGVTQTPRYLIKTRGQQVTLSCSPISGHRSVSWYQQTPGQGLQFLFEYFSETQRNKGNFPGRFSGRQFSNSRSEMNVSTLELGDSALYLCASSMGHSFTDTQYFGPGTRLTVL.

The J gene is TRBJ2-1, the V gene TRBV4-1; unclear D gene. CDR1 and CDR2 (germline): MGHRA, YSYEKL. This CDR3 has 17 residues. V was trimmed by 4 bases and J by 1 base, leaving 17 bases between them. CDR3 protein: CASSREEAAASYNEQFF. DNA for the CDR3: TGCGCCAGCAGCCGCGAAGAGGCGGCAGCTTCCTACAATGAGCAGTTCTTC.

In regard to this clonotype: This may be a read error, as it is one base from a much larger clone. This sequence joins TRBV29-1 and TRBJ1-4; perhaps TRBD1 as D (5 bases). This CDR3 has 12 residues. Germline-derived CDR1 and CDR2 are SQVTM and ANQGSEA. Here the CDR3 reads CGVVGAGEKLFF. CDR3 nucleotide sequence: TGCGGCGTTGTTGGGGCGGGTGAAAAACTGTTTTTT. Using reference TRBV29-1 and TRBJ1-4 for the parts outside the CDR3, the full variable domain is SAVISQKPSRDICQRGTSLTIQCQVDSQVTMMFWYRQQPGQSLTLIATANQGSEATYESGFVIDKFPISRPNLTFSTLTVSNMSPEDSSIYLCGVVGAGEKLFFGSGTQLSVL.

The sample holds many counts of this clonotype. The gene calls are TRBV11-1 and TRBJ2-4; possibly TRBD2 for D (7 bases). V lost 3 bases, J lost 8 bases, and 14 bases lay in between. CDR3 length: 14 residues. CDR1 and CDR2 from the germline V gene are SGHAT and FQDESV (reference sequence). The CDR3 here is CASSLGSGGHIQYF. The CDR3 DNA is TGTGCCAGCAGCTTGGGTTCGGGGGGCCACATTCAGTACTTC.

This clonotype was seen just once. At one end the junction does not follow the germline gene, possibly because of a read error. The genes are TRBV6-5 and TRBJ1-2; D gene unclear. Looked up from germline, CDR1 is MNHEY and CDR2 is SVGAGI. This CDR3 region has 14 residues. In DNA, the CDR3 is TGTGCCAGCAGTTACTCTCCATCCAACTATTGCTACACCTTC. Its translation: CASSYSPSNYCYTF.

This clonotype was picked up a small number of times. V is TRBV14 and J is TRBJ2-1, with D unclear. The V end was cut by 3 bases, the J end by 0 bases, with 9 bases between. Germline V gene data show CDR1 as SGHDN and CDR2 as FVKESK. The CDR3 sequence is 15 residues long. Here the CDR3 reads CASSQGRSSYNEQFF. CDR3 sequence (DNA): TGTGCCAGCAGCCAGGGTCGGAGCTCCTACAATGAGCAGTTCTTC.

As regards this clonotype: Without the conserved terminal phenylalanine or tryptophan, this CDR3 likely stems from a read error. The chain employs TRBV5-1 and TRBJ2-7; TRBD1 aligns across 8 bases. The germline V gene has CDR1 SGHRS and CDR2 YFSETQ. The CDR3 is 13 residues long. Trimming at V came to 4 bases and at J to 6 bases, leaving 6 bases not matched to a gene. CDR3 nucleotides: TGCGCCAGCAGCGGCCAACAGGGGGGCGAGCAGTACTTA. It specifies CASSGQQGGEQYL.

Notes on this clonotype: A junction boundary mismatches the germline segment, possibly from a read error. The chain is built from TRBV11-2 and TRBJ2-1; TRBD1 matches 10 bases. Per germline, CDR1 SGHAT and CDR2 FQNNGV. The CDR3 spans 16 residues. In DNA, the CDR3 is TGTGCCGGCAGCGCAACGGGGACAGGGGACTACAATGAGCAGTTCTTC. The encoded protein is CAGSATGTGDYNEQFF.

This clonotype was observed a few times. CDR3 amino acids: CASSLEGLTYEQYF. CDR3 nucleotide sequence: TGTGCCAGCAGCTTAGAGGGACTGACCTACGAGCAGTACTTC. The V gene is TRBV7-8, the J gene TRBJ2-7, with TRBD2 as a possible D gene (6 bases). Between the trimmed V and J ends, which lost 1 base and 2 bases, there was a span of 9 bases. The CDR3 sequence is 14 residues long. Germline V lookup: CDR1 SGHVS, CDR2 FQNEAQ.

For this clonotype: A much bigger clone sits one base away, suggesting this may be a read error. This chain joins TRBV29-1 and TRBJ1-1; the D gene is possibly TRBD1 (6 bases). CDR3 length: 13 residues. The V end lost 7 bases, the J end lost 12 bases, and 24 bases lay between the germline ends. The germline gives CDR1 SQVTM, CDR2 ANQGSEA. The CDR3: CSARTEGDGLPFF. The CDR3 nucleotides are TGCAGCGCCAGGACAGAGGGCGATGGGTTACCTTTCTTT.

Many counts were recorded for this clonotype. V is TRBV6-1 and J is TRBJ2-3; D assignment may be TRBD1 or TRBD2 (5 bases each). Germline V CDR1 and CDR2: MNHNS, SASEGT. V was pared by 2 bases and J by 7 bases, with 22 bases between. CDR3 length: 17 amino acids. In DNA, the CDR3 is TGTGCCAGCAGTGAAATGCTCCGGGACCCAAGGTGGAATACGCAGTATTTT. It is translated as CASSEMLRDPRWNTQYF.

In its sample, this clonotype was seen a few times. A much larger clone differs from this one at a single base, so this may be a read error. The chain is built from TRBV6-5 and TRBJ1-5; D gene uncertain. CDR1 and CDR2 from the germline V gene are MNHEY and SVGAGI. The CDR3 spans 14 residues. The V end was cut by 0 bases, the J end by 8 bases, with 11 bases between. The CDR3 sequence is CASSYSGIDKPQHF. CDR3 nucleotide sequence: TGTGCCAGCAGTTACTCGGGTATCGATAAGCCCCAGCATTTT.

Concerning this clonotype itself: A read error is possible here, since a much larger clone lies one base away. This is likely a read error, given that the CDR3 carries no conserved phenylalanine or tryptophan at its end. CDR3: CASSQEGYNTIYY. The CDR3 DNA reads TGTGCCAGCAGCCAAGAAGGGTACAACACCATATATTAT. The chain carries TRBV4-2 and TRBJ1-3; D gene uncertain. This CDR3 has 13 residues. Germline CDR1 is LGHNA and CDR2 is YNFKEQ. Trimming shortened V by 0 bases and J by 7 bases, and 7 bases separated the two germline ends.

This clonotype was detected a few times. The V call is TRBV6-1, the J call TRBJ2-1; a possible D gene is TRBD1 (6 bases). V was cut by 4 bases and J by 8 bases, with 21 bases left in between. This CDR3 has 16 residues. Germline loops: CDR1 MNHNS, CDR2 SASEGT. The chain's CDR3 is CASSVNRVIQGHEQFF. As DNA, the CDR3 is TGTGCCAGCAGTGTAAACAGGGTGATCCAAGGGCATGAGCAGTTCTTC.

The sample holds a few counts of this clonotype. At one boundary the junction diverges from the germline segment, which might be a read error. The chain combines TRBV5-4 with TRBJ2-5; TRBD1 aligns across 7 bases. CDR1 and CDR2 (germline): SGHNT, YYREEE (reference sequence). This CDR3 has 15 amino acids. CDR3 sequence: CANSLMLGQQETQYF. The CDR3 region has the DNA TGTGCCAACAGCTTGATGTTGGGACAGCAAGAGACCCAGTACTTC.

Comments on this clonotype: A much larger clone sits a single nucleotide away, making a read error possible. The chain's CDR3 is CASSEGWGSLVINQPQHF. CDR3 nucleotides: TGTGCCAGCAGTGAAGGTTGGGGCAGCCTTGTTATCAATCAGCCCCAGCATTTT. The rearrangement joins TRBV6-1 to TRBJ1-5; D possibly corresponds to TRBD1 (5 bases). CDR3 length equals 18 residues. V was pared by 1 base and J by 3 bases, with 19 bases between. Germline lookup yields CDR1 MNHNS and CDR2 SASEGT.

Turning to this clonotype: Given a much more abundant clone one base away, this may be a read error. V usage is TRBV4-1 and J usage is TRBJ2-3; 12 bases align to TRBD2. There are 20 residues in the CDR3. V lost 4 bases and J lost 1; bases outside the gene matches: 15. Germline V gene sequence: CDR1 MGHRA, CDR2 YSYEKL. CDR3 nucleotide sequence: TGCGCCAGCAGCCGAGATCTCCTAGCGGGAGGGCCGTGGGGCACAGATACGCAGTATTTT. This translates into CASSRDLLAGGPWGTDTQYF.

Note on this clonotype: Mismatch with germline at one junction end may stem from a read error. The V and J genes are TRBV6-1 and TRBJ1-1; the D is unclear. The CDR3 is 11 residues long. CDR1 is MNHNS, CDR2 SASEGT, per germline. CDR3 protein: CASSERLEALF. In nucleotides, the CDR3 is TGTGCCAGCAGTGAAAGACTTGAAGCCTTATTT.